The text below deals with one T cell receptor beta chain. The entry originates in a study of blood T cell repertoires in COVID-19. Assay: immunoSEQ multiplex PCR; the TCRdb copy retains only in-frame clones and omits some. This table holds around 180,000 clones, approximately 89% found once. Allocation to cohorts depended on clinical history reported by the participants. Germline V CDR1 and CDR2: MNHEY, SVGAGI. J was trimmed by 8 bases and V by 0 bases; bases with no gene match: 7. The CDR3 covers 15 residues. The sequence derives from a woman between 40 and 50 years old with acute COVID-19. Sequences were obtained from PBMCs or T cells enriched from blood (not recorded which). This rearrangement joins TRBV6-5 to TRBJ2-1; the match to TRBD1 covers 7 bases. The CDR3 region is CASSYSGGLGYEQFF. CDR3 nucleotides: TGTGCCAGCAGTTACTCAGGGGGCCTTGGATATGAGCAGTTCTTC.